This T cell receptor beta chain appears in the sequencing data of a study of cytomegalovirus exposure and HLA in healthy donors. Each of the donors was a healthy bone marrow donor. The germline CDR1 and CDR2 sequences are LNHDA and SQIVND (reference sequence). Trimming cost V 4 bases and J 1 base; bases outside gene matches: 6. The CDR3 loop spans 15 amino acids. 60 Vbeta and 13 Jbeta primers were used in PCR. The data were produced by immunoSEQ multiplex PCR, yet TCRdb's version contains in-frame clones alone and is incomplete. The sample has 150,000 or so clones, about 84% seen once. The material sequenced was PBMCs. This TCR came from a man aged 50 to 60 in good health and CMV-seronegative. The chain couples TRBV19 to TRBJ1-1, with TRBD1 matching 7 bases. As DNA, the CDR3 is TGTGCCAGTAGTACGGGGGACAGCCAGAACACTGAAGCTTTCTTT. Translation gives CASSTGDSQNTEAFF.